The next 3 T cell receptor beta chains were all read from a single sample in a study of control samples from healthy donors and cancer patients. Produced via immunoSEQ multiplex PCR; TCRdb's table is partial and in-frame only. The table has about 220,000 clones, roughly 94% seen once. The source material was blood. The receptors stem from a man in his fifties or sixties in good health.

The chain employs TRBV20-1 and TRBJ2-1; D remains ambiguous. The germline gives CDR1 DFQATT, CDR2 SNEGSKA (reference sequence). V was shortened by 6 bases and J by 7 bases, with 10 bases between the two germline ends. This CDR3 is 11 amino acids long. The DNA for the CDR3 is TGCAGTGCCCCCCGTCAAAATGAGCAGTTCTTC. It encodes CSAPRQNEQFF.

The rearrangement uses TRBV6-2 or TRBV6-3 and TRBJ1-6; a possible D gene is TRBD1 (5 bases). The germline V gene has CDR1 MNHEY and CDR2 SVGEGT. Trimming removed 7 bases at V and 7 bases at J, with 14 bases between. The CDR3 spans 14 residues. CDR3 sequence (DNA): TGTGCCAGCACCCCCCGACAGAAGAATTCACCCCTCCACTTT. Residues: CASTPRQKNSPLHF.

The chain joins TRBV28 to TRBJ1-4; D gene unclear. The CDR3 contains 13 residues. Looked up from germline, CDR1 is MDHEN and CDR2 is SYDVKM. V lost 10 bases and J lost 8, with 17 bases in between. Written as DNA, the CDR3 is TGTGCCACCCGAAGGCAACCCCCCGAAAAACTGTTTTTT. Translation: CATRRQPPEKLFF. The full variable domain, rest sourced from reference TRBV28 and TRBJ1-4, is DVKVTQSSRYLVKRTGEKVFLECVQDMDHENMFWYRQDPGLGLRLIYFSYDVKMKEKGDIPEGYSVSREKKERFSLILESASTNQTSMYLCATRRQPPEKLFFGSGTQLSVL.